Listed below are T cell receptor beta chains from one sample, sequenced in a study of shared clonotypes between healthy human individuals. TCRdb's table, derived via immunoSEQ multiplex PCR, lists solely in-frame clones and lacks some. The sample lists more than 1 million clones; approximately 80% were seen once. Sequencing was performed on memory CD4+ T cells from PBMCs. Receptors were obtained from a man younger than 35 in good health. Some clones in this sample may be carry-over from other donors' samples. Each CDR3 is given without its conserved first and last residue. Each record gives: CDR3 protein, V gene, J gene.

cdr3_aa: ASSPGLGSTDTQY; v_call: TRBV18; j_call: TRBJ2-3
cdr3_aa: ASSAGRDGEQY; v_call: TRBV2; j_call: TRBJ2-7
cdr3_aa: ASSLIDTQY; v_call: TRBV7-2; j_call: TRBJ2-3
cdr3_aa: ASSPSWISGNTIY; v_call: TRBV27; j_call: TRBJ1-3
cdr3_aa: ASSGVDETQY; v_call: TRBV2; j_call: TRBJ2-5
cdr3_aa: ASTRDTSYEQY; v_call: TRBV28; j_call: TRBJ2-7
cdr3_aa: ASTRTGGQETQY; v_call: TRBV4-1; j_call: TRBJ2-5
cdr3_aa: ASGWTASQETQY; v_call: TRBV6-1; j_call: TRBJ2-5
cdr3_aa: ASSLRRLAGAGTGELF; v_call: TRBV7-8; j_call: TRBJ2-2
cdr3_aa: ASSAGTVSYEQY; v_call: TRBV9; j_call: TRBJ2-7
cdr3_aa: ASSHEGGNEQF; v_call: TRBV2; j_call: TRBJ2-1
cdr3_aa: ASGKRQDYEQY; v_call: TRBV5-1; j_call: TRBJ2-7
cdr3_aa: ASSEAPNYLNNEQF; v_call: TRBV6-1; j_call: TRBJ2-1
cdr3_aa: ASSFDRQEETQY; v_call: TRBV11-1; j_call: TRBJ2-5
cdr3_aa: ASTLTQGNTEAF; v_call: TRBV5-1; j_call: TRBJ1-1
cdr3_aa: ASSLDSASGRETQY; v_call: TRBV11-3; j_call: TRBJ2-5
cdr3_aa: ASSLKYGGRAAEQF; v_call: TRBV11-1; j_call: TRBJ2-1
cdr3_aa: ASSIYRTGGYEQY; v_call: TRBV7-9; j_call: TRBJ2-7
cdr3_aa: ASSLQGAYGYT; v_call: TRBV7-8; j_call: TRBJ1-2
cdr3_aa: ASSLPTGGGRQETQY; v_call: TRBV5-4; j_call: TRBJ2-5
cdr3_aa: AWGEGPTEAF; v_call: TRBV30; j_call: TRBJ1-1
cdr3_aa: ASSNRGETQY; v_call: TRBV6-6; j_call: TRBJ2-5
cdr3_aa: ASSPWRAGVNTEAF; v_call: TRBV27; j_call: TRBJ1-1
cdr3_aa: ATRPPGANTGELF; v_call: TRBV15; j_call: TRBJ2-2
cdr3_aa: ASSPVRRETQY; v_call: TRBV7-1; j_call: TRBJ2-5
cdr3_aa: ASSVSSATKETQY; v_call: TRBV6-1; j_call: TRBJ2-5
cdr3_aa: ASSLETVNTGELF; v_call: TRBV5-1; j_call: TRBJ2-2
cdr3_aa: ASSLAVAGKNIQY; v_call: TRBV2; j_call: TRBJ2-4
cdr3_aa: ASSPDRPYNEQF; v_call: TRBV27; j_call: TRBJ2-1
cdr3_aa: ASSLGTKGGGTEAF; v_call: TRBV5-4; j_call: TRBJ1-1
cdr3_aa: AWSVDPGPRTDTQY; v_call: TRBV30; j_call: TRBJ2-3
cdr3_aa: ASSDGQPPVETQY; v_call: TRBV5-1; j_call: TRBJ2-5
cdr3_aa: ASSQTSGQGRYEQY; v_call: TRBV14; j_call: TRBJ2-7
cdr3_aa: ASSLGVGYT; v_call: TRBV14; j_call: TRBJ1-2
cdr3_aa: ASSSSGHLFGANVLT; v_call: TRBV11-2; j_call: TRBJ2-6
cdr3_aa: ASSRRLAGASYEQY; v_call: TRBV4-3; j_call: TRBJ2-7
cdr3_aa: ASSPSNRGHTEAF; v_call: TRBV9; j_call: TRBJ1-1
cdr3_aa: ASRSVGGLETQY; v_call: TRBV27; j_call: TRBJ2-5
cdr3_aa: ASSSSYVCTGLQETQY; v_call: TRBV7-3; j_call: TRBJ2-5
cdr3_aa: ASSPGRPRGAPYEQY; v_call: TRBV7-2; j_call: TRBJ2-7
cdr3_aa: ASSYSQGGRPQH; v_call: TRBV6-5; j_call: TRBJ1-5
cdr3_aa: ASSPPSQTYEQY; v_call: TRBV18; j_call: TRBJ2-7
cdr3_aa: AWAEEGEALWAGANVLT; v_call: TRBV30; j_call: TRBJ2-6
cdr3_aa: ASNPSSGNTIY; v_call: TRBV19; j_call: TRBJ1-3
cdr3_aa: ASSSGLAGVYEQY; v_call: TRBV4-1; j_call: .
cdr3_aa: ASRDLRGAINTGELF; v_call: TRBV10-2; j_call: TRBJ2-2
cdr3_aa: ASSPGHGIRAF; v_call: TRBV6-6; j_call: TRBJ1-1
cdr3_aa: ASSVDGRRQGAGEQF; v_call: TRBV9; j_call: TRBJ2-1
cdr3_aa: ASSLSVLRYSPQH; v_call: TRBV28; j_call: TRBJ1-5